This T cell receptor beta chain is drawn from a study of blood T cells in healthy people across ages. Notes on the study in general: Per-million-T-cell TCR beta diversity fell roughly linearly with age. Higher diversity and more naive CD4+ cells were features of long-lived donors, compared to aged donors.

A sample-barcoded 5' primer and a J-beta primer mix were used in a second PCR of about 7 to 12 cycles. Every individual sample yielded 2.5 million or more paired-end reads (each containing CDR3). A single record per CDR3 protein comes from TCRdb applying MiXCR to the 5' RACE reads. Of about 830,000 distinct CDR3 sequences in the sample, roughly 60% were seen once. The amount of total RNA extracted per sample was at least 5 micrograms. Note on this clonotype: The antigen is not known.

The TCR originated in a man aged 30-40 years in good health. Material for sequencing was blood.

The DNA for the CDR3 is TGCAGTGTGGCTCGGGGCAATCAGCCCCAGCATTTT. Its translation: CSVARGNQPQHF. The V and J genes are TRBV20-1 and TRBJ1-5; D unclear. Germline V gene sequence: CDR1 DFQATT, CDR2 SNEGSKA (reference sequence). The CDR3 runs to 12 residues. The germline V and J ends were trimmed by 7 bases and 2 bases, with 9 bases remaining between them.